A selection of T cell receptor beta chains follows, all from one sample in a study of blood T cell repertoires in COVID-19. TCRdb's copy holds only in-frame clones and misses some; the assay was immunoSEQ multiplex PCR. This sample has 100,000 to 150,000 clones; around 89% occur once, and the top ten carry more than 2%. The sequencing input was peripheral blood. The source is a man between 65 and 85 years old with active COVID-19. Each CDR3 is given with its conserved first and last residue. A D gene is named only where the DNA matches it firmly. A clone size is listed for some rows: how often the clone was seen (once, few, many), or a class if it is expanded.

v_call: TRBV11-2; j_call: TRBJ2-7; clone_size: few; d_call: TRBD1; cdr3_aa: CASSFGTGLAYEQYF; cdr3_nt: TGTGCCAGCAGCTTTGGGACAGGGCTCGCCTACGAGCAGTACTTC
v_call: TRBV27; j_call: TRBJ2-1; clone_size: NA; d_call: TRBD2; cdr3_aa: CASRALLAGVNEQFF; cdr3_nt: TGTGCCAGCAGGGCCCTTCTAGCGGGGGTCAATGAGCAGTTCTTC
v_call: TRBV19; j_call: TRBJ1-5; clone_size: NA; d_call: NA; cdr3_aa: CASSIDPGQVGNQPQHF; cdr3_nt: TGTGCCAGTAGTATAGATCCAGGCCAGGTGGGCAATCAGCCCCAGCATTTT
v_call: TRBV5-4; j_call: TRBJ2-1; clone_size: NA; d_call: TRBD2; cdr3_aa: CASSLPPSGRDNEQFF; cdr3_nt: TGTGCCAGCAGCTTGCCCCCTAGCGGGAGAGACAATGAGCAGTTCTTC
v_call: TRBV5-4; j_call: TRBJ2-7; clone_size: NA; d_call: NA; cdr3_aa: CASSSARGEQYF; cdr3_nt: TGTGCCAGCAGCTCTGCCCGCGGCGAGCAGTACTTC
v_call: TRBV27; j_call: TRBJ2-1; clone_size: NA; d_call: TRBD2; cdr3_aa: CASGGLSSYNEQFF; cdr3_nt: TGTGCCTCGGGGGGGTTAAGCTCCTACAATGAGCAGTTCTTC
v_call: TRBV18; j_call: TRBJ2-3; clone_size: NA; d_call: TRBD2; cdr3_aa: CASSPGGAQDTQYF; cdr3_nt: TGTGCCAGCTCACCCGGGGGGGCACAAGATACGCAGTATTTT
v_call: TRBV5-8; j_call: TRBJ2-7; clone_size: few; d_call: NA; cdr3_aa: CASSTRTGTWIYEQYF; cdr3_nt: TGTGCCAGCAGCACAAGAACCGGGACATGGATCTACGAGCAGTACTTC
v_call: TRBV7-3; j_call: TRBJ1-1; clone_size: NA; d_call: TRBD1; cdr3_aa: CASSKTGIGNTEAFF; cdr3_nt: TGTGCCAGCAGCAAGACAGGGATTGGGAACACTGAAGCTTTCTTT
v_call: TRBV7-9; j_call: TRBJ2-3; clone_size: NA; d_call: TRBD2; cdr3_aa: CASSPLAGATDTQYF; cdr3_nt: TGTGCCAGCAGCCCATTAGCGGGAGCCACAGATACGCAGTATTTT
v_call: TRBV7-6; j_call: TRBJ2-2; clone_size: NA; d_call: TRBD2; cdr3_aa: CASSYTSVGGELFF; cdr3_nt: TGTGCCAGCAGCTATACTAGCGTAGGCGGGGAGCTGTTTTTT
v_call: TRBV5-6; j_call: TRBJ1-4; clone_size: NA; d_call: TRBD1; cdr3_aa: CASSTFLVTGAAEKLFF; cdr3_nt: TGTGCCAGCAGCACCTTCCTCGTCACAGGGGCGGCTGAAAAACTGTTTTTT
v_call: TRBV4-2; j_call: TRBJ2-6; clone_size: NA; d_call: TRBD1; cdr3_aa: CASSRQGAQPGANVLTF; cdr3_nt: TGTGCCAGCAGCCGACAGGGGGCGCAACCTGGGGCCAACGTCCTGACTTTC
v_call: TRBV5-1; j_call: TRBJ2-5; clone_size: NA; d_call: TRBD2; cdr3_aa: CASSIVAGARETQYF; cdr3_nt: TGCGCCAGCAGCATTGTAGCGGGAGCTAGGGAGACCCAGTACTTC
v_call: TRBV5-1; j_call: TRBJ1-2; clone_size: once; d_call: TRBD1; cdr3_aa: CASSLETGTPYF; cdr3_nt: TGCGCCAGCAGCTTGGAGACAGGGACTCCTTACTTC
v_call: TRBV27; j_call: TRBJ2-7; clone_size: NA; d_call: NA; cdr3_aa: CASTIGSSYEQYF; cdr3_nt: TGTGCCAGCACGATTGGTAGCTCCTACGAGCAGTACTTC
v_call: TRBV29-1; j_call: TRBJ2-7; clone_size: NA; d_call: TRBD1; cdr3_aa: CSVPGQGYNEQYF; cdr3_nt: TGCAGCGTTCCGGGACAGGGGTATAACGAGCAGTACTTC
v_call: TRBV29-1; j_call: TRBJ2-3; clone_size: NA; d_call: NA; cdr3_aa: CSLRGGTDTQYF; cdr3_nt: TGCAGCCTCAGGGGGGGCACAGATACGCAGTATTTT
v_call: TRBV25-1; j_call: TRBJ2-3; clone_size: NA; d_call: NA; cdr3_aa: CASSDLNRVDTQYF; cdr3_nt: TGTGCCAGCAGTGATTTAAACAGGGTCGATACGCAGTATTTT
v_call: TRBV5-1; j_call: TRBJ2-6; clone_size: NA; d_call: TRBD1; cdr3_aa: CASSNSTGGSGANVLTF; cdr3_nt: TGCGCCAGCAGCAATTCAACAGGGGGCTCTGGGGCCAACGTCCTGACTTTC
v_call: TRBV30; j_call: TRBJ2-3; clone_size: once; d_call: NA; cdr3_aa: CAWAQREGDTQYF; cdr3_nt: TGTGCCTGGGCCCAGAGGGAAGGAGATACGCAGTATTTT
v_call: TRBV30; j_call: TRBJ1-6; clone_size: NA; d_call: NA; cdr3_aa: CAWSPTGNYNSPLHF; cdr3_nt: TGTGCCTGGAGTCCTACAGGGAACTATAATTCACCCCTCCACTTT
v_call: TRBV30; j_call: TRBJ2-1; clone_size: NA; d_call: TRBD2; cdr3_aa: CAWSKGLAPYNEQFF; cdr3_nt: TGTGCCTGGAGTAAGGGACTAGCGCCCTACAATGAGCAGTTCTTC
v_call: TRBV6-5; j_call: TRBJ2-3; clone_size: NA; d_call: NA; cdr3_aa: CASSSQAGNTDTQYF; cdr3_nt: TGTGCCAGCAGCTCCCAAGCGGGTAACACAGATACGCAGTATTTT
v_call: TRBV30; j_call: TRBJ2-2; clone_size: NA; d_call: NA; cdr3_aa: CAWSVLNTGELFF; cdr3_nt: TGTGCCTGGAGTGTCCTAAACACCGGGGAGCTGTTTTTT
v_call: TRBV5-1; j_call: TRBJ2-7; clone_size: NA; d_call: TRBD2; cdr3_aa: CASSLQREVYEQYF; cdr3_nt: TGCGCCAGCAGCTTGCAGCGGGAGGTCTACGAGCAGTACTTC
v_call: TRBV7-2; j_call: TRBJ2-2; clone_size: NA; d_call: TRBD1; cdr3_aa: CASSLRWDRNTGELFF; cdr3_nt: TGTGCCAGCAGCTTGCGATGGGACAGGAACACCGGGGAGCTGTTTTTT
v_call: TRBV5-1; j_call: TRBJ2-2; clone_size: NA; d_call: NA; cdr3_aa: CASSLPPPGNTGELFF; cdr3_nt: TGCGCCAGCAGCTTACCCCCTCCCGGGAACACCGGGGAGCTGTTTTTT
v_call: TRBV2; j_call: TRBJ1-6; clone_size: NA; d_call: TRBD1; cdr3_aa: CASSRDRGSYNSPLHF; cdr3_nt: TGTGCCAGCAGTCGGGACAGGGGCTCCTATAATTCACCCCTCCACTTT
v_call: TRBV2; j_call: TRBJ2-5; clone_size: NA; d_call: NA; cdr3_aa: CASSERSLGRETQYF; cdr3_nt: TGTGCCAGCAGTGAACGGAGCTTAGGTCGGGAGACCCAGTACTTC
v_call: TRBV5-1; j_call: TRBJ1-2; clone_size: few; d_call: TRBD1; cdr3_aa: CASGGQEGGYTF; cdr3_nt: TGCGCCAGCGGCGGACAGGAGGGTGGCTACACCTTC
v_call: TRBV6-5; j_call: TRBJ2-5; clone_size: NA; d_call: NA; cdr3_aa: CASSYSGSQTETQYF; cdr3_nt: TGTGCCAGCAGTTACTCGGGCAGCCAAACGGAGACCCAGTACTTC
v_call: TRBV10-2; j_call: TRBJ2-7; clone_size: NA; d_call: NA; cdr3_aa: CASSDPGGAYEQYF; cdr3_nt: TGCGCCAGCAGTGACCCCGGCGGCGCCTACGAGCAGTACTTC
v_call: TRBV7-9; j_call: TRBJ1-3; clone_size: NA; d_call: NA; cdr3_aa: CASSSRGSGNTIYF; cdr3_nt: TGTGCCAGCAGTTCTAGGGGCTCTGGAAACACCATATATTTT